What follows are 17 T cell receptor beta chains derived from one specimen sequenced in a study of T cells expressing NK-cell markers (dated by TCRdb to the early 2020s). Libraries were made using 5' RACE. Sequenced on an Illumina HiSeq 2000. The reads were reprocessed in TCRdb, with one entry per CDR3 protein sequence and no accompanying DNA. The table for this sample lists 550,000 or so distinct CDR3 sequences. 3% to 4.5% of the sample is held by the ten biggest clonotypes. Sequencing was done on a sample of blood T cells: a sorted CD56 or NKG2C T cell subset, CD4+ or CD8+ T cells, or bulk PBMC T cells (not recorded which). The receptors derive from a man between 18 and 29 years old in good health. Donor details come from another sample of the same person, matched by shared clones.

The V call is TRBV12-3 or TRBV12-4, the J call TRBJ2-7. This CDR3 spans 13 amino acids. Here the CDR3 reads CASSLARIGEQYF.

This sequence joins TRBV2 and TRBJ2-2; TCRdb designates TRBD1, a call that cannot be tested without DNA. The CDR3 is 14 residues long. CDR1 and CDR2 (germline): SNHLY, FYNNEI. CDR3 sequence reads: CASSALGQTGELFF.

The chain is built from TRBV28 and TRBJ1-6. This CDR3 is built from 14 residues. CDR1 and CDR2 (germline): MDHEN, SYDVKM. This CDR3 reads CASTLGGASSPLHF. Supplemented by reference TRBV28 and TRBJ1-6, the full variable domain reads DVKVTQSSRYLVKRTGEKVFLECVQDMDHENMFWYRQDPGLGLRLIYFSYDVKMKEKGDIPEGYSVSREKKERFSLILESASTNQTSMYLCASTLGGASSPLHFGNGTRLTVT.

The rearrangement links TRBV30 to TRBJ1-1; the D call from TCRdb, TRBD1, cannot be confirmed without DNA. Germline CDR1 reads GTSNPN; CDR2 reads SVGIG (reference sequence). The CDR3 is made up of 16 amino acids. The CDR3 loop is CAWSLTGTGGGTEAFF. Full variable domain (missing parts from reference TRBV30 and TRBJ1-1): SQTIHQWPATLVQPVGSPLSLECTVEGTSNPNLYWYRQAAGRGLQLLFYSVGIGQISSEVPQNLSASRPQDRQFILSSKKLLLSDSGFYLCAWSLTGTGGGTEAFFGQGTRLTVV.

The chain couples TRBV5-1 to TRBJ1-3; as DNA is missing, the TRBD1 call by TCRdb cannot be tested. CDR1 and CDR2 (germline): SGHRS, YFSETQ. The CDR3 totals 15 residues. CDR3 residues: CASSLVTGPTDTIYF.

The chain uses TRBV12-3 or TRBV12-4 and TRBJ1-1; the D gene TCRdb calls, TRBD1, cannot be checked with no DNA. There are 14 residues in the CDR3. The CDR3 loop reads CASSLSGAGTEAFF.

The chain couples TRBV7-7 to TRBJ2-1; the D call of TRBD2 rests on TCRdb alone, since no DNA is present to check it. There are 13 residues in the CDR3. The germline V gene has CDR1 SSHAT and CDR2 FNYEAQ (reference sequence). The CDR3 sequence: CASSRERQNEQFF. The entire variable domain, with the rest obtained from reference TRBV7-7 and TRBJ2-1, is as follows: GAGVSQSPRYKVTKRGQDVTLRCDPISSHATLYWYQQALGQGPEFLTYFNYEAQPDKSGLPSDRFSAERPEGSISTLTIQRTEQRDSAMYRCASSRERQNEQFFGPGTRLTVL.

V is TRBV11-1 and J is TRBJ2-1. CDR1 is SGHAT, CDR2 FQDESV, per germline (reference sequence). This CDR3 is 16 amino acids long. The CDR3 region is CASSVWAEHRYNEQFF.

The V gene is TRBV10-3, the J gene TRBJ2-3; TCRdb gives TRBD1 as the D gene, but with no DNA this cannot be confirmed. Germline V gene sequence: CDR1 ENHRY, CDR2 SYGVKD. The CDR3 is 14 amino acids. CDR3 in amino acids: CAIRQGISTDTQYF.

The chain joins TRBV20-1 to TRBJ2-5; the D gene TCRdb calls, TRBD2, cannot be checked with no DNA. The CDR3 is 14 residues long. CDR1 is DFQATT, CDR2 SNEGSKA, per germline (reference sequence). The CDR3 sequence is CSAMSREGRETQYF.

The rearrangement links TRBV5-1 to TRBJ2-1; TCRdb's D call of TRBD2 is untestable without DNA. Germline CDR1 reads SGHRS; CDR2 reads YFSETQ. The CDR3 runs to 16 residues. The CDR3 is CASSLSKGTSLHEQFF.

The rearrangement joins TRBV13 to TRBJ2-4; the D gene TCRdb calls, TRBD1, cannot be checked with no DNA. Germline values: CDR1 PRHDT, CDR2 FYEKMQ (reference sequence). The CDR3 runs to 14 residues. This CDR3 reads CASSPRTGVNIQYF. The full variable domain, rest sourced from reference TRBV13 and TRBJ2-4, is AAGVIQSPRHLIKEKRETATLKCYPIPRHDTVYWYQQGPGQDPQFLISFYEKMQSDKGSIPDRFSAQQFSDYHSELNMSSLELGDSALYFCASSPRTGVNIQYFGAGTRLSVL.

The chain links TRBV20-1 to TRBJ2-5; lacking DNA, the TRBD2 call made by TCRdb goes unchecked. The CDR3 loop spans 13 amino acids. Germline values: CDR1 DFQATT, CDR2 SNEGSKA (reference sequence). CDR3: CSPSGEAQETQYF.

V gene TRBV12-3 or TRBV12-4 combines with J gene TRBJ2-1; TCRdb picks TRBD2, but there is no DNA to check that call. CDR3 length: 11 amino acids. The CDR3 is CASSSTGPEFF.

V usage is TRBV7-3 and J usage is TRBJ2-7; TCRdb proposes TRBD2, but this gene call is untestable without DNA. The CDR3 covers 16 residues. Germline assignment: CDR1 SGHTA and CDR2 FQGTGA. The CDR3 loop is CASSLRSGRYSYEQYF.

J is TRBJ2-7 and V is TRBV2; TCRdb lists TRBD1, though no DNA is available to test this call. Germline V CDR1 and CDR2: SNHLY, FYNNEI. The CDR3 is 14 residues long. Here the CDR3 reads CASSVRRGTDEQYF.

The chain combines TRBV20-1 with TRBJ2-3; lacking DNA, the TRBD1 call made by TCRdb goes unchecked. CDR3 length: 16 amino acids. CDR1 DFQATT and CDR2 SNEGSKA come from the germline V gene (reference sequence). The CDR3 loop is CSAPRVRALRTDTQYF.